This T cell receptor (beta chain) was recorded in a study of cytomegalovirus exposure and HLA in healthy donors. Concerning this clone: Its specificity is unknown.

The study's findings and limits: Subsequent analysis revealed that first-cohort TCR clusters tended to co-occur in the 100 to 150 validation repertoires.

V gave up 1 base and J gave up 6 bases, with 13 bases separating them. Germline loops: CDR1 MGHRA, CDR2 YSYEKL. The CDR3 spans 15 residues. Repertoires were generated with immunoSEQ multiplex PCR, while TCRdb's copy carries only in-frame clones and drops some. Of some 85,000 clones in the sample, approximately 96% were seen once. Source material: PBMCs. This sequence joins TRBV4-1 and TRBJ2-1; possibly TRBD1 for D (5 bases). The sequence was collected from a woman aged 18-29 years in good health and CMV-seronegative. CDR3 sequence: CASSQASKDTNEQFF. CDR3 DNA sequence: TGCGCCAGCAGCCAAGCCTCCAAGGACACCAATGAGCAGTTCTTC.